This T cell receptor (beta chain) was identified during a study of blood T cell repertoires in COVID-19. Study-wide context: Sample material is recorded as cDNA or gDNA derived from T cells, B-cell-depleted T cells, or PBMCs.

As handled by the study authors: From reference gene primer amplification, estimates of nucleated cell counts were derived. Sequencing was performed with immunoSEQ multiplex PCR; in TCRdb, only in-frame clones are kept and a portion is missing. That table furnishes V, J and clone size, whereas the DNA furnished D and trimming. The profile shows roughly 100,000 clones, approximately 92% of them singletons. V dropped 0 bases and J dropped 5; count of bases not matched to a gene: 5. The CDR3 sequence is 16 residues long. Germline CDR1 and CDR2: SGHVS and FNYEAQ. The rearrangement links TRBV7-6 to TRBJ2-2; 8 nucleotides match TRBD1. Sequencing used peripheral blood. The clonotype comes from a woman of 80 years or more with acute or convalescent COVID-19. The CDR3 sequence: CASSLAITGGTGELFF. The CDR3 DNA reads TGTGCCAGCAGCTTAGCCATCACAGGGGGTACCGGGGAGCTGTTTTTT. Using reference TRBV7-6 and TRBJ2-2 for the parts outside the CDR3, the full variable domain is GAGVSQSPRYKVTKRGQDVALRCDPISGHVSLYWYRQALGQGPEFLTYFNYEAQQDKSGLPNDRFSAERPEGSISTLTIQRTEQRDSAMYRCASSLAITGGTGELFFGEGSRLTVL.